In its sample, the clone carrying this T cell receptor beta chain was seen a few times. PCR was performed a second time for about 7 to 11 cycles using a sample-barcoded 5' primer and a J-beta primer mix. Via MiXCR, TCRdb re-called the 5' RACE reads, giving one row per CDR3 protein. Of more than 450,000 distinct CDR3 sequences in the sample, approximately 26% are singletons; the top ten hold over 3.5%. This record comes from a study of blood T cells in healthy people across ages. The CDR3 totals 12 residues. Germline V lookup: CDR1 DFQATT, CDR2 SNEGSKA (reference sequence). The same sample was also studied in work on T cells of mothers and their children.

Sequenced input: blood. This rearrangement joins TRBV20-1 to TRBJ2-5; D may be TRBD2 (6 bases). The J call may be incorrect, as the DNA end agrees better with TRBJ2-7. The sequence was collected from a boy aged 2 to 10 in good health. The CDR3 region has the DNA TGCAGTGCTAGTAGGAGGGTGGACGAGCAGTACTTC. This gives the protein CSASRRVDEQYF.